The next 7 T cell receptor beta chains were all read from a single sample in a study of control samples from healthy donors and cancer patients. Produced via immunoSEQ multiplex PCR; TCRdb's table is partial and in-frame only. The sample lists over 100,000 clones, 75% to 95% seen once, with around 2.3% in the top ten. Input material: blood. The receptors originated from a man aged 35 to 55 in good health.

The J gene is TRBJ1-6, the V gene TRBV2; D remains ambiguous. CDR1 and CDR2 from the germline V gene are SNHLY and FYNNEI. The CDR3 runs to 14 residues. Between the trimmed V and J ends, which lost 4 bases and 7 bases, there was a span of 11 bases. This CDR3 reads CASSGFAGNSPLHF. CDR3 in DNA: TGTGCCAGCAGTGGGTTCGCGGGGAATTCACCCCTCCACTTT.

This clone was seen once. V and J are TRBV30 and TRBJ2-5; D remains ambiguous. This CDR3 comprises 11 residues. Germline V gives CDR1 GTSNPN, CDR2 SVGIG (reference sequence). Trimming removed 4 bases at V and 8 bases at J, with 11 bases between. This chain's CDR3 is CAWTHEDTQYF. In DNA, the CDR3 is TGTGCCTGGACCCACGAGGACACCCAGTACTTC.

The chain employs TRBV6-5 and TRBJ2-3, with a tentative D call TRBD2 (6 bases). Trimming cost V 11 bases and J 6 bases, with 18 bases left between them. In germline, CDR1 is MNHEY, CDR2 SVGAGI. The CDR3 is 13 amino acids. The CDR3 DNA reads as TGTGCCGGGGGGAACCCCCTGCTCGATACGCAGTATTTT. This gives the protein CAGGNPLLDTQYF.

The chain is built from TRBV27 and TRBJ1-2, with unresolved D. Germline CDR1 reads MNHEY; CDR2 reads SMNVEV (reference sequence). Trimming stripped 3 bases from V and 5 bases from J, with 7 bases between. The CDR3 sequence is 12 residues long. The CDR3 DNA is TGTGCCAGCAGTTTGAGAGGGTATGGCTACACCTTC. It codes for CASSLRGYGYTF.

The chain recombines TRBV6-5 with TRBJ1-1; possibly TRBD1 for D (5 bases). The CDR3 is 12 amino acids. Deletions cut 7 bases from V and 12 bases from J, with 18 bases between. Germline loops: CDR1 MNHEY, CDR2 SVGAGI. CDR3 nucleotide sequence: TGTGCCAGCACTCTACCTGGGCAGGGTTCTTTCTTT. The encoded protein is CASTLPGQGSFF.

The V gene is TRBV7-3, the J gene TRBJ2-1; 8 bases are a match to TRBD1. CDR1 is SGHTA, CDR2 FQGTGA, per germline. V gave up 0 bases and J gave up 8 bases; unmatched junction bases: 6. The CDR3 is 15 amino acids. CDR3 sequence (DNA): TGTGCCAGCAGCTTAACCAGGGGGCAGGTCGATGAGCAGTTCTTC. Its translation: CASSLTRGQVDEQFF.

The rearrangement links TRBV5-4 to TRBJ2-2; unclear D gene. Germline-derived CDR1 and CDR2 are SGHNT and YYREEE (reference sequence). V lost 2 bases and J 2 bases, leaving 10 bases between the germline ends. The CDR3 covers 15 residues. The CDR3 coding sequence is TGTGCCAGCAGCTTTTTTTTCCCTAACACCGGGGAGCTGTTTTTT. It is translated as CASSFFFPNTGELFF.